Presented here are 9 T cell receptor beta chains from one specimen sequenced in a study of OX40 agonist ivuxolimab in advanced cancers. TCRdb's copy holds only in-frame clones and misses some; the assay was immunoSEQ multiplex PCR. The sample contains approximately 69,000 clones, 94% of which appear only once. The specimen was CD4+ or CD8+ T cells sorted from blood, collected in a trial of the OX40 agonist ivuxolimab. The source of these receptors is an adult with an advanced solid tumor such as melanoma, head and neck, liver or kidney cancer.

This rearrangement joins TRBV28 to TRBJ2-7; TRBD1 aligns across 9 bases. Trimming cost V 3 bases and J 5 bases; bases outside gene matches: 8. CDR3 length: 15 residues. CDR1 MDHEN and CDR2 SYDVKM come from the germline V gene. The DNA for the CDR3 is TGTGCCAGCAGTTTTTTCACAGGGGGCATGGACGAGCAGTACTTC. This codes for CASSFFTGGMDEQYF.

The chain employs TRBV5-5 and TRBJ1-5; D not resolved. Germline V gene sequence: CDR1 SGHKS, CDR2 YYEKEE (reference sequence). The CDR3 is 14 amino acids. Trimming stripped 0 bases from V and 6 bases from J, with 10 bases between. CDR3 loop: CASSLAMGSQPQHF. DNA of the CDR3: TGTGCCAGCAGCTTGGCCATGGGGAGTCAGCCCCAGCATTTT.

The CDR3 spells CASSLRDRSLSYGYTF. The CDR3 DNA sequence: TGTGCCAGCAGCCTCCGGGACAGGTCACTTTCCTATGGCTACACCTTC. The rearrangement links TRBV7-8 to TRBJ1-2; TRBD1 matches at 8 bases. The ends lost 5 bases at V and 4 bases at J; junction bases unmatched: 12. Germline CDR1 reads SGHVS; CDR2 reads FQNEAQ. This CDR3 is built from 16 residues.

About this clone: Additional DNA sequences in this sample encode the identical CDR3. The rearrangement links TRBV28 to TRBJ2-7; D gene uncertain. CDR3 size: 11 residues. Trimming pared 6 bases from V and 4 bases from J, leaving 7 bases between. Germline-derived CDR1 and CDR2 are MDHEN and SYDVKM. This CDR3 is CASSPRYEQYF. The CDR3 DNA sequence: TGTGCCAGCAGCCCCCGGTACGAGCAGTACTTC.

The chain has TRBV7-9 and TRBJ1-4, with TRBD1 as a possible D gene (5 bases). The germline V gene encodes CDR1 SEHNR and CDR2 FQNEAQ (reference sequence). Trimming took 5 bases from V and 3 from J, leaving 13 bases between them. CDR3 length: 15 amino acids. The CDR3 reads CASSPTGTSNEKLFF. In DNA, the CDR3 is TGTGCCAGCAGCCCTACCGGGACCTCTAATGAAAAACTGTTTTTT.

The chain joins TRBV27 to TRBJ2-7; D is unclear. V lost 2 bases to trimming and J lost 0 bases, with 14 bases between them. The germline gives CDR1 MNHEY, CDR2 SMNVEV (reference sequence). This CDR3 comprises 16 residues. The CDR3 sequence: CASSLNSRPGSYEQYF. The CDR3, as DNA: TGTGCCAGCAGTTTAAATAGTCGCCCCGGCTCCTACGAGCAGTACTTC.

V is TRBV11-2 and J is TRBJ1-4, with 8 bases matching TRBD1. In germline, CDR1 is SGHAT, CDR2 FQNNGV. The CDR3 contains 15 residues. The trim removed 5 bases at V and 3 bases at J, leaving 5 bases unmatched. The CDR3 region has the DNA TGTGCCAGCAGCCCGGGACAGGCTTCTAATGAAAAACTGTTTTTT. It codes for CASSPGQASNEKLFF.

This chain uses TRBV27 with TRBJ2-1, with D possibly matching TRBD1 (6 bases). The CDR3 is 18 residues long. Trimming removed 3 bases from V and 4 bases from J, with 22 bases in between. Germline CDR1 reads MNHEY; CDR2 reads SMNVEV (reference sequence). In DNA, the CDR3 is TGTGCCAGCAGTTTGGGAGCGTTGGGGGCGCTTTCTTACAATGAGCAGTTCTTC. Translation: CASSLGALGALSYNEQFF.

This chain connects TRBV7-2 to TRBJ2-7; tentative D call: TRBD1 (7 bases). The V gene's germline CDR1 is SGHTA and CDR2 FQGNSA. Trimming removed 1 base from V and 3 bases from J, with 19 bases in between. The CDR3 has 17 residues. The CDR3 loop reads CASSLESPGGILYEQYF. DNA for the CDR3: TGTGCCAGCAGCTTAGAGTCCCCAGGGGGGATTCTCTACGAGCAGTACTTC.